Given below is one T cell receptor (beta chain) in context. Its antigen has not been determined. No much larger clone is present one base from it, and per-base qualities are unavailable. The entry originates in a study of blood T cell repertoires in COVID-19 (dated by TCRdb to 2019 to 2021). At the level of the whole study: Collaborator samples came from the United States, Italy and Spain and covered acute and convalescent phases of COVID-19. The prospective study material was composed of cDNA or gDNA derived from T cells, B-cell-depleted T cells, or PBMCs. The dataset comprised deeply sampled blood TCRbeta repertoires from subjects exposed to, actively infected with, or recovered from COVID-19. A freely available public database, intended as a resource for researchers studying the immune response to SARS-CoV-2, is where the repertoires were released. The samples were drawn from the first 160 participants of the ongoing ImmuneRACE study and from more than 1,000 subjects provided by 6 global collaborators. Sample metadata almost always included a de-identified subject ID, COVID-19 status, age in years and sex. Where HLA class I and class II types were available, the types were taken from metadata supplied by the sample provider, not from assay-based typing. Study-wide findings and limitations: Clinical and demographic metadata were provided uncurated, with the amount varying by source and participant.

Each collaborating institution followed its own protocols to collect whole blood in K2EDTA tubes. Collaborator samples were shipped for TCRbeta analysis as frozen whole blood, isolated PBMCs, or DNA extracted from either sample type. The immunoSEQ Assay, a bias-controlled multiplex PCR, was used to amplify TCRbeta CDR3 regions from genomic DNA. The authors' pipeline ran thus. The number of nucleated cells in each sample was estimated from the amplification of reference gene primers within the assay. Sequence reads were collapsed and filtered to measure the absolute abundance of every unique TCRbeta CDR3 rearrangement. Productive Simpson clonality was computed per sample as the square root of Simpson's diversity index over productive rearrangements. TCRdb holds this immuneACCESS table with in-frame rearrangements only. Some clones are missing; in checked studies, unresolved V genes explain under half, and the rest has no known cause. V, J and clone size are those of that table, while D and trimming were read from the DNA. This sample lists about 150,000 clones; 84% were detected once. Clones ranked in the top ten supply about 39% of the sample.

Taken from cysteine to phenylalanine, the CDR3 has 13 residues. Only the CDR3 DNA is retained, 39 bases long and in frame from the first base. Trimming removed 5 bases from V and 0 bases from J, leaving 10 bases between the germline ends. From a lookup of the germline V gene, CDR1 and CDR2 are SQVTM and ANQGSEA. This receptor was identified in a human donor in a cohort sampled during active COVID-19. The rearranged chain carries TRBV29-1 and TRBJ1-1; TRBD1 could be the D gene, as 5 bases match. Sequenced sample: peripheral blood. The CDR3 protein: CSVIKDMNTEAFF. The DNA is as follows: TGCAGCGTTATCAAGGACATGAACACTGAAGCTTTCTTT.